This TCR beta chain is from a study of blood T cell repertoires in COVID-19. Turning to the study itself: From the United States, Italy and Spain came samples of acute and convalescent COVID-19. The cDNA or gDNA used as material had been derived from T cells, B-cell-depleted T cells, or PBMCs.

How the authors handled the data: The authors estimated nucleated cell counts from reference gene primer amplification. TCRdb keeps only in-frame clones here, not all; method: immunoSEQ multiplex PCR. The V and J calls and clone size come from that table; D and trimming were worked out from the DNA. The repertoire holds 28,000 or so clones, about 90% seen once, with about 8.4% in the top ten. The CDR3 is 15 amino acids. Germline V gene data show CDR1 as KGHSH and CDR2 as LQKENI. V shed 3 bases and J shed 4 bases, with 13 bases lying between them. This receptor was identified in a woman between 50 and 59 years old with active COVID-19. This chain uses TRBV18 with TRBJ1-3, with a possible D match to TRBD1 (6 bases). Sequenced sample: peripheral blood. The CDR3: CASSPADRFGNTIYF. The CDR3 DNA is TGTGCCAGCTCACCCGCGGACAGATTCGGAAACACCATATATTTT.